Described below is a single T cell receptor beta chain sequence and its context. The sample is drawn from a study of OX40 agonist ivuxolimab in advanced cancers. CDR3 length: 15 amino acids. V shed 3 bases and J shed 7 bases, with 15 bases lying between them. CDR1 KGHSH and CDR2 LQKENI come from the germline V gene. Data came from immunoSEQ multiplex PCR; TCRdb stores just in-frame clones and leaves some out. The sample includes 73,000 or so clones, 80% to 90% of them seen just once. Material: CD4+ or CD8+ T cells sorted from blood, obtained in a trial of the OX40 agonist ivuxolimab. The TCR sequence derives from an adult with an advanced solid tumor such as melanoma, head and neck, liver or kidney cancer. V and J are TRBV18 and TRBJ2-2, with a tentative D call TRBD1 (6 bases). Here the CDR3 reads CASSPDRLPLGELFF. The CDR3 coding sequence is TGTGCCAGCTCACCCGACAGGCTACCCCTCGGGGAGCTGTTTTTT.